These 2 T cell receptor beta chains came from one sample sequenced in a study of control samples from healthy donors and cancer patients. Sequencing used immunoSEQ multiplex PCR; TCRdb keeps in-frame clones, though not all of them. The sample carries over 100,000 clones, about 92% recorded once. The specimen sequenced was blood. These receptors were obtained from a woman under 30 in good health.

The genes are TRBV19 and TRBJ1-3; no definite D call. In germline, CDR1 is LNHDA, CDR2 SQIVND (reference sequence). The CDR3 spans 12 residues. The germline V and J ends were trimmed by 3 bases and 3 bases, with 3 bases remaining between them. The CDR3 region is CASSIDGNTIYF. In DNA form, the CDR3 reads TGTGCCAGTAGTATTGATGGAAACACCATATATTTT. Combining the CDR3 with reference TRBV19 and TRBJ1-3 gives the whole variable domain DGGITQSPKYLFRKEGQNVTLSCEQNLNHDAMYWYRQDPGQGLRLIYYSQIVNDFQKGDIAEGYSVSREKKESFPLTVTSAQKNPTAFYLCASSIDGNTIYFGEGSWLTVV.

The CDR3 DNA sequence: TGTGCCAGCAGTTTATCGGAGACCCAGTACTTC. It specifies CASSLSETQYF. The V and J genes are TRBV12-3 or TRBV12-4 and TRBJ2-5, with unresolved D. The V end lost 2 bases, the J end lost 5 bases, and 3 bases lay between the germline ends. This CDR3 spans 11 amino acids.